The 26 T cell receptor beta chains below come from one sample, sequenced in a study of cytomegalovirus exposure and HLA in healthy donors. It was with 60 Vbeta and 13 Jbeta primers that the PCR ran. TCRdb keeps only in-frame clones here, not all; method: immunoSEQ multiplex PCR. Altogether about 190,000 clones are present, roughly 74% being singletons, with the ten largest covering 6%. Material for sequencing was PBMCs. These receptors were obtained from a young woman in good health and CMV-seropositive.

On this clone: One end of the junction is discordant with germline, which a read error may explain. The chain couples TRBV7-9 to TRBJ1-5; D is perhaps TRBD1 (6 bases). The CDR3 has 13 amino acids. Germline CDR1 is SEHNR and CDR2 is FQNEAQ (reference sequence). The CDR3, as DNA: TGTGCCAGCAGCTTCGAAGGGGGTCAGGCCCAGCATTTT. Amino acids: CASSFEGGQAQHF.

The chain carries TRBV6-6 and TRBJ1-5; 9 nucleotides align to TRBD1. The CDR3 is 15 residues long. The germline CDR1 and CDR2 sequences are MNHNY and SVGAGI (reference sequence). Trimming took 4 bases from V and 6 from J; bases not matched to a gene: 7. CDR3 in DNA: TGTGCCAGCAGTTCCGGGACAGGGAGCGGTCAGCCCCAGCATTTT. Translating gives CASSSGTGSGQPQHF.

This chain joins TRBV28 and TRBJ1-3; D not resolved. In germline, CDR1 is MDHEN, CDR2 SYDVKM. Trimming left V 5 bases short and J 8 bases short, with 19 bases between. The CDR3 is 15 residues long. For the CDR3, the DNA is TGTGCCAGCAGTCTTAGGGTTGAAAGAGGGTACACCATATATTTT. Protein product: CASSLRVERGYTIYF.

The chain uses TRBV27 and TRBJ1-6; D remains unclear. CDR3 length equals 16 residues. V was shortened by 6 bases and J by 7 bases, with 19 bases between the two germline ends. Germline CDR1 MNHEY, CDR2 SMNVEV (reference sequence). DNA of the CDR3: TGTGCCAGCAGCTCGACTTGGCGGGCCGCCAATTCACCCCTCCACTTT. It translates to CASSSTWRAANSPLHF.

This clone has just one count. CDR3 DNA sequence: TGTGCCAGCAGCCCTCCGCGGGAAGGTAACACAGATACGCAGTATTTT. Translation: CASSPPREGNTDTQYF. V usage is TRBV2 and J usage is TRBJ2-3; possibly TRBD2 for D (6 bases). There are 16 residues in the CDR3. V gave up 6 bases and J gave up 2 bases, with 18 bases separating them. The germline V gene has CDR1 SNHLY and CDR2 FYNNEI.

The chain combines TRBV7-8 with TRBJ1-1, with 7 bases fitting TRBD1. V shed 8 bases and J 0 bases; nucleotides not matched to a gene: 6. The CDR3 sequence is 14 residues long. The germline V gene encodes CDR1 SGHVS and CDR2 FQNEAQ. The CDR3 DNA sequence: TGTGCCAGCCGGCCCGGGACAGTGAACACTGAAGCTTTCTTT. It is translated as CASRPGTVNTEAFF.

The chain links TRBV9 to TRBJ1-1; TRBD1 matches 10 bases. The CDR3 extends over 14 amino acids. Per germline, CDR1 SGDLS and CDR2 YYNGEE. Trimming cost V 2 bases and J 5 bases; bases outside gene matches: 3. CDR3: CASSVRTGGTEAFF. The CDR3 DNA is TGTGCCAGCAGCGTTCGGACAGGGGGTACTGAAGCTTTCTTT.

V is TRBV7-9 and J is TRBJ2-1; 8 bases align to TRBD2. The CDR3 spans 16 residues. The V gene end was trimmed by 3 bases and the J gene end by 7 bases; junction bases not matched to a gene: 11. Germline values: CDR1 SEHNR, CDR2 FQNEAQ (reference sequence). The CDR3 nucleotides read TGTGCCAGCAGCTTTTCGGGAGGGCCAAGGGGAAATGAGCAGTTCTTC. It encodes CASSFSGGPRGNEQFF.

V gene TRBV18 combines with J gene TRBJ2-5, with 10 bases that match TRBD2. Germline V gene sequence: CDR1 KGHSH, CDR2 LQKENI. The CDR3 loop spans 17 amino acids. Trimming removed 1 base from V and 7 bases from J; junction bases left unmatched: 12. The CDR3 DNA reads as TGTGCCAGCTCACCACTCTCTAGCGGGGGACAAAGAGGGACCCAGTACTTC. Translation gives CASSPLSSGGQRGTQYF.

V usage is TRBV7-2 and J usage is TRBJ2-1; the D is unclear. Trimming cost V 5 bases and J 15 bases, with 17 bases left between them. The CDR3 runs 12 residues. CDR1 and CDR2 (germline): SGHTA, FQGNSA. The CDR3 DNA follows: TGTGCCAGCAGCCCCACCTCAGGATTGGGGTTCTTC. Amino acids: CASSPTSGLGFF.

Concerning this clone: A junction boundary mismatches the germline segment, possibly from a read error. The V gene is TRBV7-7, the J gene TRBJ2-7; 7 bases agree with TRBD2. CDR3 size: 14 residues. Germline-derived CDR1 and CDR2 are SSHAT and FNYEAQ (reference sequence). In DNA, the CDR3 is TGTGCTAGCAGCTTCGGACTGGGGGGGTACGAGCAGTACTTC. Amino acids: CASSFGLGGYEQYF.

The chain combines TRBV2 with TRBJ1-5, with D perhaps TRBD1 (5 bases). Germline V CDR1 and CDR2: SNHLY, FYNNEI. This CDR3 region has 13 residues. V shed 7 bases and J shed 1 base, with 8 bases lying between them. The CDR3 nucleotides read TGTGCCAGCATGGGGCAGAGCAATCAGCCCCAGCATTTT. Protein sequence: CASMGQSNQPQHF.

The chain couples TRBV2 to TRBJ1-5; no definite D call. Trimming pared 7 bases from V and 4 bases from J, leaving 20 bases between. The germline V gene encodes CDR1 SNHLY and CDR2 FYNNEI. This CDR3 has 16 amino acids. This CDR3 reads CASNGRTGAGNQPQHF. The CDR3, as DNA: TGTGCCAGCAACGGGAGAACGGGAGCGGGAAATCAGCCCCAGCATTTT.

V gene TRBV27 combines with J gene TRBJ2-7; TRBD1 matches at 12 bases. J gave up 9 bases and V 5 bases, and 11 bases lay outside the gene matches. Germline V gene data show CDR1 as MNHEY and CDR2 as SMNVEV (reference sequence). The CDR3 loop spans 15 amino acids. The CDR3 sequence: CASSPGTGGLEVQYF. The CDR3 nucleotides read TGTGCCAGCAGTCCCGGGACAGGGGGCTTGGAAGTGCAGTACTTC.

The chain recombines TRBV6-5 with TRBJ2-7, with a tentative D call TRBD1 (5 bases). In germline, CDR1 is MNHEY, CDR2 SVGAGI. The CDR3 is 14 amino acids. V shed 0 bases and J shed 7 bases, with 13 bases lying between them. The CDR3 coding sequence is TGTGCCAGCAGTTACTCGGACGCCGCAGGGGAGCAGTACTTC. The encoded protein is CASSYSDAAGEQYF.

The CDR3 loop reads CSVENQVDTQYF. Written as DNA, the CDR3 is TGCAGCGTTGAAAACCAGGTAGATACGCAGTATTTT. J is TRBJ2-3 and V is TRBV29-1, with D hard to call. V lost 2 bases and J 5 bases, leaving 8 bases between the germline ends. Looked up from germline, CDR1 is SQVTM and CDR2 is ANQGSEA. CDR3 length equals 12 residues.

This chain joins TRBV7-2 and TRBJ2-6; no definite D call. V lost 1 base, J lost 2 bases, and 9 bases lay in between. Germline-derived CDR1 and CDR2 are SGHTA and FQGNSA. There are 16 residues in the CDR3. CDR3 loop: CASSLVRRAGANVLTF. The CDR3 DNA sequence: TGTGCCAGCAGCTTAGTCAGACGGGCTGGGGCCAACGTCCTGACTTTC.

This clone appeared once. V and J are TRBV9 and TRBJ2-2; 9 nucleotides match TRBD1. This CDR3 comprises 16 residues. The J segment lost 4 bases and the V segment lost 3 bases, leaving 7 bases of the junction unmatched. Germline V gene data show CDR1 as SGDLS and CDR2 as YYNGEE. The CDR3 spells CASSETGGGGTGELFF. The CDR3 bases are TGTGCCAGCAGCGAAACAGGGGGCGGTGGCACCGGGGAGCTGTTTTTT.

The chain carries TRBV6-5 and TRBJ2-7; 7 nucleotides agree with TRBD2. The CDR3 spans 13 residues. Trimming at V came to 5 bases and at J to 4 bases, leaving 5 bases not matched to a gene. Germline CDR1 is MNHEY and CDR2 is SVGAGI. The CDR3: CASSASGSYEQYF. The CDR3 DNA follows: TGTGCCAGCAGTGCTAGCGGCTCGTACGAGCAGTACTTC.

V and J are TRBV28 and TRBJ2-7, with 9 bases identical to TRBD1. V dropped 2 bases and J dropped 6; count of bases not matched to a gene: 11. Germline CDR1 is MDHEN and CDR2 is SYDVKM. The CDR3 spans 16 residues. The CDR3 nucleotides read TGTGCCAGCAGTTTAAGATTCGGACAGGGGCCTTCCGAGCAGTACTTC. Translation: CASSLRFGQGPSEQYF.

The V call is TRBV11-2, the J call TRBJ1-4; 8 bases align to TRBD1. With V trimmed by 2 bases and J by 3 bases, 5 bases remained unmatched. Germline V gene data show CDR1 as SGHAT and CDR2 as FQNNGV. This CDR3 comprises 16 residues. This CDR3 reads CASSLTGGWANEKLFF. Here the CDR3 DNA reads TGTGCCAGCAGCTTAACAGGGGGGTGGGCTAATGAAAAACTGTTTTTT.

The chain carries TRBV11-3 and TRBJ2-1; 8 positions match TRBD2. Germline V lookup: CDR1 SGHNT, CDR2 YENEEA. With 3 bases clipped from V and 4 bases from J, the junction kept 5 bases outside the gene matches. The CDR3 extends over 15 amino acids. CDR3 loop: CASSLGLGPYNEQFF. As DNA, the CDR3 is TGTGCCAGCAGCTTGGGACTAGGACCTTACAATGAGCAGTTCTTC.

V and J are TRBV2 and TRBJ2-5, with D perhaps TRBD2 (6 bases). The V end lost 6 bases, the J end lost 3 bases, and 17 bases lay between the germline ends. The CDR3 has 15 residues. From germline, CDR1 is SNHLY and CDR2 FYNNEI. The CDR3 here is CASRETGTAEETQYF. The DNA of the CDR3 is TGTGCCAGCAGGGAAACCGGGACTGCTGAAGAGACCCAGTACTTC.

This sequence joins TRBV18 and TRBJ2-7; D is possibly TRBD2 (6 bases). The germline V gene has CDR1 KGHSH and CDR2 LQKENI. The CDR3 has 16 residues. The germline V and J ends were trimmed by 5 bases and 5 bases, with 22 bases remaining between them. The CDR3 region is CASSSGLRFGGDEQYF. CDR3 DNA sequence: TGTGCCAGCTCATCGGGACTCCGTTTCGGGGGTGACGAGCAGTACTTC.

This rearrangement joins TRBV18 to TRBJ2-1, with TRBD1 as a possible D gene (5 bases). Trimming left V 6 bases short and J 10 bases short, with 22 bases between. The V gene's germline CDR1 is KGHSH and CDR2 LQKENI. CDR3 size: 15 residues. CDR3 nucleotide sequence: TGTGCCAGCTCCCCGCTAGGGGAAGGCACGAGGGAGCAGTTCTTC. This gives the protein CASSPLGEGTREQFF.

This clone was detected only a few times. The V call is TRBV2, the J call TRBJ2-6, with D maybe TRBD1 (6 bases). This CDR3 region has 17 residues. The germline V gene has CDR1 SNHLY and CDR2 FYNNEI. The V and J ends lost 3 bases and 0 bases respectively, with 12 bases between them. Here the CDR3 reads CASSDNRVFSGANVLTF. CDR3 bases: TGTGCCAGCAGTGATAACAGGGTGTTCTCTGGGGCCAACGTCCTGACTTTC.